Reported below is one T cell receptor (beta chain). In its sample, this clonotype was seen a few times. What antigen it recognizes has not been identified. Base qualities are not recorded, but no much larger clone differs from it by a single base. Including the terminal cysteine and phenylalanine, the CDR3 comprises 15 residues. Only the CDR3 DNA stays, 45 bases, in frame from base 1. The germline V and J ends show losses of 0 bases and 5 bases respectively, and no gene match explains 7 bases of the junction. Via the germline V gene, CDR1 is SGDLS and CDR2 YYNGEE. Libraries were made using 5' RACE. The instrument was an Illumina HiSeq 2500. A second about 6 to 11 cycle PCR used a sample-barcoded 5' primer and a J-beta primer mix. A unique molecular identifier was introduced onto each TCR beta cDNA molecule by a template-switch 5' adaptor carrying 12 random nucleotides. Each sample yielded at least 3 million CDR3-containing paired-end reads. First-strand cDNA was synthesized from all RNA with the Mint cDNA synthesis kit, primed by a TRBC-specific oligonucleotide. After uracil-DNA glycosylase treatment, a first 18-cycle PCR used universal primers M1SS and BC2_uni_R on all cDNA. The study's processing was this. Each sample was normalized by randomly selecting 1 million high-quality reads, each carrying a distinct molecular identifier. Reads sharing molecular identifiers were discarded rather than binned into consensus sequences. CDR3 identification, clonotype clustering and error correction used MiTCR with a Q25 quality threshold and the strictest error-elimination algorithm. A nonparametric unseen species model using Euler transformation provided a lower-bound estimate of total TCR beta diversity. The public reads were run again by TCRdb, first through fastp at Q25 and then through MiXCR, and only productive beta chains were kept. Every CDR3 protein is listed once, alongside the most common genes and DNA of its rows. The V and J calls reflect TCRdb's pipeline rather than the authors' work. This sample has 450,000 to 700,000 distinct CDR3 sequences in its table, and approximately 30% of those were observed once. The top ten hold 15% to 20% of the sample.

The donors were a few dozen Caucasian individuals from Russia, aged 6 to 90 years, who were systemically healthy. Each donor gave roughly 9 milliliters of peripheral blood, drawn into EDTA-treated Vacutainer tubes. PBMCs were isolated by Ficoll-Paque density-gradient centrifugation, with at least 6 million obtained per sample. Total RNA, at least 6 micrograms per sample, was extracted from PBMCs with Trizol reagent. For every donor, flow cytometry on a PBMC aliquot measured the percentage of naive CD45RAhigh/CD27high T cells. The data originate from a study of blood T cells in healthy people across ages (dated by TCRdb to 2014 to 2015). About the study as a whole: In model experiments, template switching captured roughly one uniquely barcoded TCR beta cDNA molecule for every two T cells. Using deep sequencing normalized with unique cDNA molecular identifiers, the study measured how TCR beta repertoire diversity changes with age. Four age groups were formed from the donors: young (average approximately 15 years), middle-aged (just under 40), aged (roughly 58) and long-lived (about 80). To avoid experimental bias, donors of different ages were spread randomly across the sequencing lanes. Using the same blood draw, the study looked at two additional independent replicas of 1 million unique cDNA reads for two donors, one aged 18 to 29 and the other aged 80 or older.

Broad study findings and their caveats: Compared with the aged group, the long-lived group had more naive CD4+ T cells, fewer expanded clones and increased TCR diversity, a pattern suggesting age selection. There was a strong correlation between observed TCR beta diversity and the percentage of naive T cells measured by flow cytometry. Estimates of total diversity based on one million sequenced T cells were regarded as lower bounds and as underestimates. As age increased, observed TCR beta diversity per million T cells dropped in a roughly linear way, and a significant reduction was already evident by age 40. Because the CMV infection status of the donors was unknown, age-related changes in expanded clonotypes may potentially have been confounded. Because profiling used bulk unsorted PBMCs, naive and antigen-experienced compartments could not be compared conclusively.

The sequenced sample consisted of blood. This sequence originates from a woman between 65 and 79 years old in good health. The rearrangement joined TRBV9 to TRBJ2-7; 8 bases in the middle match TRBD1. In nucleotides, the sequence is TGTGCCAGCAGCGTAGAACCAGGGGGCACGCACGAGCAGTACTTC. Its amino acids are CASSVEPGGTHEQYF.